These 15 T cell receptor beta chains came from one sample sequenced in a study of cytomegalovirus exposure and HLA in healthy donors. Use of 60 Vbeta and 13 Jbeta primers characterized the PCR. TCRdb keeps only in-frame clones here, not all; method: immunoSEQ multiplex PCR. The data show about 67,000 clones, approximately 71% seen once. Source material: PBMCs. These receptors were collected from a woman younger than 45 in good health and CMV-seronegative.

The genes are TRBV6-5 and TRBJ2-7; 7 nucleotides agree with TRBD1. The V and J ends lost 10 bases and 3 bases, in that order; junction bases with no gene match: 6. Germline V gene data show CDR1 as MNHEY and CDR2 as SVGAGI. The length of the CDR3 is 12 residues. CDR3 coding DNA: TGTGCCATCAGGGGACAGAGCTACGAGCAGTACTTC. It specifies CAIRGQSYEQYF.

This chain links TRBV5-1 with TRBJ2-2; perhaps TRBD2 as D (5 bases). In germline, CDR1 is SGHRS, CDR2 YFSETQ. The CDR3 totals 16 residues. V gave up 2 bases and J gave up 2 bases, with 13 bases separating them. CDR3 residues: CASSFDPGINTGELFF. In DNA form, the CDR3 reads TGCGCCAGCAGCTTCGATCCGGGAATCAACACCGGGGAGCTGTTTTTT.

The genes are TRBV10-3 and TRBJ1-2, with no clear D. Germline CDR1 reads ENHRY; CDR2 reads SYGVKD. Between the trimmed V and J ends, which lost 2 bases and 0 bases, there was a span of 4 bases. CDR3 length: 13 residues. The CDR3 region has the DNA TGTGCCATCAGTGAGGGGCCTAACTATGGCTACACCTTC. Residues: CAISEGPNYGYTF.

The chain has TRBV19 and TRBJ2-2, with 12 bases that match TRBD1. CDR1 and CDR2 (germline): LNHDA, SQIVND (reference sequence). The CDR3 has 17 amino acids. J lost 7 bases, V lost 5 bases, and 11 bases had no gene match. The CDR3 DNA follows: TGTGCCAGTAGTCCTATCCGGGACAGGGGGCGCGACGGGGAGCTGTTTTTT. It is translated as CASSPIRDRGRDGELFF.

V is TRBV11-2 and J is TRBJ2-7, with unresolved D. Trimming took off 5 bases at V and 7 bases at J, with 15 bases between the two ends. The CDR3 length is 13 residues. Germline assignment: CDR1 SGHAT and CDR2 FQNNGV. In DNA, the CDR3 is TGTGCCAGCAGCCTTAATTACCGAGGTGAGCAGTACTTC. It translates to CASSLNYRGEQYF.

This clone has only one observation. The V call is TRBV18, the J call TRBJ1-2; D remains unclear. V lost 2 bases and J lost 3, with 7 bases in between. This CDR3 is 13 amino acids long. Germline lookup yields CDR1 KGHSH and CDR2 LQKENI. CDR3: CASSPAEDYGYTF. DNA of the CDR3: TGTGCCAGCTCACCAGCGGAAGACTATGGCTACACCTTC.

A word on this clone: One junction end does not reproduce the germline sequence, and a read error may be involved. The genes are TRBV10-3 and TRBJ2-7; possibly TRBD1 for D (5 bases). The germline gives CDR1 ENHRY, CDR2 SYGVKD. This CDR3 contains 14 residues. The CDR3 nucleotides read TGTGCCAGCAGTGGAAGGGGCAGCTCCTACGAGCAGTACTTC. Translating gives CASSGRGSSYEQYF.

The rearrangement uses TRBV28 and TRBJ1-2, with D possibly being TRBD1 (5 bases). This CDR3 comprises 15 residues. V was pared by 4 bases and J by 8 bases, with 20 bases between. The germline V gene has CDR1 MDHEN and CDR2 SYDVKM. The CDR3 sequence is CASSSKTVFRRGYTF. Written as DNA, the CDR3 is TGTGCCAGCAGTTCCAAGACAGTCTTCAGAAGGGGCTACACCTTC.

The V call is TRBV19, the J call TRBJ1-1; D is undetermined. The length of the CDR3 is 12 residues. The V and J ends lost 5 bases and 13 bases respectively, with 17 bases between them. The germline V gene encodes CDR1 LNHDA and CDR2 SQIVND (reference sequence). The CDR3 DNA reads TGTGCCAGTAGTGAGAGGCGAGGTATCGGTTTCTTT. Its protein is CASSERRGIGFF.

In DNA form, the CDR3 reads TGTGCCAGCAGTGTCCTAGCGGGAGAGTACAATGAGCAGTTCTTC. Translating it yields CASSVLAGEYNEQFF. This chain links TRBV2 with TRBJ2-1, with 10 bases lining up with TRBD2. The CDR3 runs 15 residues. In germline, CDR1 is SNHLY, CDR2 FYNNEI. V lost 4 bases to trimming and J lost 4 bases; unmatched junction nucleotides: 4.

This clone has just one count. CDR3 sequence (DNA): TGTGCCAGCCTTCCAAAAGGGGGCTTGCATGGCTACACCTTC. The encoded protein is CASLPKGGLHGYTF. The chain recombines TRBV19 with TRBJ1-2; 7 bases map to TRBD1. Germline loops: CDR1 LNHDA, CDR2 SQIVND (reference sequence). V gave up 9 bases and J gave up 6 bases; unmatched junction bases: 13. CDR3 length: 14 residues.

This rearrangement joins TRBV6-6 to TRBJ2-3; D uncertain. This CDR3 region has 12 residues. From germline, CDR1 is MNHNY and CDR2 SVGAGI (reference sequence). V shed 0 bases and J shed 5 bases, with 3 bases lying between them. CDR3 sequence: CASSYSGDTQYF. In DNA form, the CDR3 reads TGTGCCAGCAGTTACTCCGGAGATACGCAGTATTTT.

The V call is TRBV18, the J call TRBJ1-5; no definite D call. The CDR3 extends over 13 amino acids. V lost 6 bases, J lost 5 bases, and 11 bases lay in between. The germline V gene has CDR1 KGHSH and CDR2 LQKENI. The chain's CDR3 is CASSPFADQPQHF. The DNA for the CDR3 is TGTGCCAGCTCCCCCTTCGCGGATCAGCCCCAGCATTTT.

This sequence joins TRBV6-6 and TRBJ2-1; 9 positions match TRBD1. The germline CDR1 and CDR2 sequences are MNHNY and SVGAGI (reference sequence). J gave up 2 bases and V 4 bases, and 3 bases lay outside the gene matches. The CDR3 covers 15 residues. The CDR3: CASSSRQGAYNEQFF. The CDR3 DNA reads TGTGCCAGCAGTTCACGACAGGGGGCCTACAATGAGCAGTTCTTC.

The chain couples TRBV6-4 to TRBJ2-7, with D maybe TRBD1 (6 bases). Germline V lookup: CDR1 MRHNA, CDR2 SNTAGT. The CDR3 length is 15 residues. V lost 6 bases and J lost 2, with 17 bases in between. CDR3 sequence (DNA): TGTGCCAGCAGCCCCGGGACACCAACCCCCTACGAGCAGTACTTC. Translating gives CASSPGTPTPYEQYF.